Shown below are 7 T cell receptor beta chains from a single sample sequenced in a study of blood T cell repertoires in COVID-19. Data came from immunoSEQ multiplex PCR; TCRdb stores just in-frame clones and leaves some out. Of some 670,000 clones in the sample, over 80% were seen once. The sample taken for sequencing was peripheral blood. The receptors originated from a woman between 18 and 29 years old with acute or convalescent COVID-19.

DNA of the CDR3: TGTGCCAGCTGTTCAGGGGAGACCAGGAACACCGGGGAGCTGTTTTTT. It encodes CASCSGETRNTGELFF. This sequence joins TRBV6-5 and TRBJ2-2, with a weak D call TRBD1 (6 bases). Trimming removed 8 bases at V and 1 base at J, with 17 bases between. Germline-derived CDR1 and CDR2 are MNHEY and SVGAGI. The length of the CDR3 is 16 residues.

The table lists this clone with a few counts. The sample carries other DNA sequences with the same CDR3. V gene TRBV12-3 or TRBV12-4 combines with J gene TRBJ1-2, with 8 bases fitting TRBD1. The CDR3 length is 13 residues. Germline trimming cut 6 bases from V and 8 bases from J; bases unmatched to any gene: 8. The CDR3 loop reads CASSLGTGGGYTF. CDR3 sequence (DNA): TGTGCCAGCAGCCTCGGGACAGGCGGGGGCTACACCTTC.

The rearrangement links TRBV28 to TRBJ1-3; D not certain. Germline lookup yields CDR1 MDHEN and CDR2 SYDVKM. V lost 3 bases and J lost 0, with 6 bases in between. The CDR3 is 14 amino acids. CDR3 sequence reads: CASSFASSGNTIYF. Here the CDR3 DNA reads TGTGCCAGCAGTTTCGCCAGCTCTGGAAACACCATATATTTT.

This chain uses TRBV4-1 with TRBJ1-5, with unresolved D. The CDR3 contains 18 residues. Trimming removed 3 bases at V and 0 bases at J, with 18 bases between. Germline CDR1 reads MGHRA; CDR2 reads YSYEKL. The CDR3: CASSQLPGVLYSNQPQHF. CDR3 DNA: TGCGCCAGCAGCCAGCTACCGGGAGTACTTTATAGCAATCAGCCCCAGCATTTT.

The genes are TRBV2 and TRBJ2-3; 10 nucleotides match TRBD2. V lost 5 bases, J lost 6 bases, and 2 bases stayed unmatched. This CDR3 contains 13 residues. CDR1 is SNHLY and CDR2 is FYNNEI in the germline V gene. Here the CDR3 reads CASSTGLADTQYF. Here the CDR3 DNA reads TGTGCCAGCAGTACGGGACTAGCGGATACGCAGTATTTT.

This clone was found a few times. The genes are TRBV5-6 and TRBJ1-2; 7 bases are shared with TRBD1. The germline gives CDR1 SGHDT, CDR2 YYEEEE. The CDR3 consists of 13 residues. V was pared by 4 bases and J by 8 bases, with 8 bases of the junction left unmatched. DNA of the CDR3: TGTGCCAGCAGCGGGCGACAGGGATACGGCTACACCTTC. This gives the protein CASSGRQGYGYTF. The variable domain in full, completed from reference TRBV5-6 and TRBJ1-2, reads DAGVTQSPTHLIKTRGQQVTLRCSPKSGHDTVSWYQQALGQGPQFIFQYYEEEERQRGNFPDRFSGHQFPNYSSELNVNALLLGDSALYLCASSGRQGYGYTFGSGTRLTVV.

The chain carries TRBV6-4 and TRBJ1-4, with 8 bases identical to TRBD1. Germline CDR1 MRHNA, CDR2 SNTAGT. With V trimmed by 6 bases and J by 7 bases, 7 bases remained unmatched. CDR3 length: 14 amino acids. This CDR3 is CASSPGQGGEKLFF. DNA for the CDR3: TGTGCCAGCAGCCCCGGACAGGGAGGTGAAAAACTGTTTTTT.